The 8 T cell receptor beta chains listed next were all sequenced from one sample in a study of OX40 agonist ivuxolimab in advanced cancers. The method was immunoSEQ multiplex PCR; TCRdb's version includes in-frame clones alone and lacks a portion of them. The sample carries about 85,000 clones, roughly 85% recorded once. The specimen comprised CD4+ or CD8+ T cells sorted from blood, sampled in a trial of the OX40 agonist ivuxolimab. The receptors here all came from an adult with an advanced solid tumor such as melanoma, head and neck, liver or kidney cancer.

This chain links TRBV4-2 with TRBJ2-1; D gene uncertain. Germline CDR1 and CDR2: LGHNA and YNFKEQ. V was pared by 0 bases and J by 8 bases, with 11 bases between. This CDR3 contains 14 residues. The CDR3 bases are TGTGCCAGCAGCCAAGATGTAAATGACTATGAGCAGTTCTTC. It is translated as CASSQDVNDYEQFF.

A few counts support this clone. The chain joins TRBV6-6 to TRBJ1-2; 7 nucleotides agree with TRBD1. Germline-derived CDR1 and CDR2 are MNHNY and SVGAGI (reference sequence). Trimming at V came to 8 bases and at J to 2 bases, leaving 5 bases not matched to a gene. The CDR3 totals 13 residues. In DNA, the CDR3 is TGTGCCAGCCAACTAGGGGGCAACTATGGCTACACCTTC. This codes for CASQLGGNYGYTF.

This clone was seen once. V gene TRBV5-1 combines with J gene TRBJ1-4; no definite D call. CDR3 length: 14 residues. Deletions cut 3 bases from V and 2 bases from J, with 8 bases between. Germline V gene data show CDR1 as SGHRS and CDR2 as YFSETQ. Written as DNA, the CDR3 is TGCGCCAGCAGCTCGGGATGGACTAATGAAAAACTGTTTTTT. It is translated as CASSSGWTNEKLFF.

The gene calls are TRBV10-1 and TRBJ1-2; D perhaps matches TRBD1 (5 bases). CDR3 length: 16 amino acids. Germline lookup yields CDR1 WNHNN and CDR2 SYGVQD (reference sequence). The ends were cut back, 0 bases at V and 7 bases at J, with 18 bases in the middle. In nucleotides, the CDR3 is TGCGCCAGCAGTGAGTCCACCCGGGTCAGGGAAGTTGGCTACACCTTC. Protein product: CASSESTRVREVGYTF.

This clone was picked up one time. This sequence joins TRBV11-1 and TRBJ2-5; 8 bases are shared with TRBD1. CDR1 is SGHAT, CDR2 FQDESV, per germline (reference sequence). The V gene end was trimmed by 4 bases and the J gene end by 2 bases; junction bases not matched to a gene: 6. This CDR3 spans 15 amino acids. This chain's CDR3 is CASSYPGTGQETQYF. The DNA of the CDR3 is TGTGCCAGCAGCTACCCCGGGACAGGACAAGAGACCCAGTACTTC. Supplemented by reference TRBV11-1 and TRBJ2-5, the full variable domain reads EAEVAQSPRYKITEKSQAVAFWCDPISGHATLYWYRQILGQGPELLVQFQDESVVDDSQLPKDRFSAERLKGVDSTLKIQPAELGDSAMYLCASSYPGTGQETQYFGPGTRLLVL.

The chain has TRBV27 and TRBJ1-3; no clear D gene. The CDR3 has 16 amino acids. Trimming removed 0 bases at V and 0 bases at J, with 9 bases between. From germline, CDR1 is MNHEY and CDR2 SMNVEV (reference sequence). Written as DNA, the CDR3 is TGTGCCAGCAGTTTATCCAAAGGCTACTCTGGAAACACCATATATTTT. Encoded protein: CASSLSKGYSGNTIYF.

The chain joins TRBV28 to TRBJ1-4, with TRBD1 identical over 7 bases. Unmatched junction bases numbered 8, after V lost 2 bases and J lost 5 bases. This CDR3 contains 16 residues. Germline values: CDR1 MDHEN, CDR2 SYDVKM. The CDR3 DNA reads as TGTGCCAGCAGTTTAGCATGGGACAGCCCGAATGAAAAACTGTTTTTT. This codes for CASSLAWDSPNEKLFF.

The chain employs TRBV7-7 and TRBJ1-5; a weak D match, TRBD1 (5 bases). The germline gives CDR1 SSHAT, CDR2 FNYEAQ (reference sequence). This CDR3 has 18 amino acids. V lost 5 bases and J 3 bases, leaving 23 bases between the germline ends. CDR3 region: CASSRMSSRDGDNQPQHF. CDR3 sequence (DNA): TGTGCCAGCAGCCGCATGTCGAGCCGGGACGGAGACAATCAGCCCCAGCATTTT.